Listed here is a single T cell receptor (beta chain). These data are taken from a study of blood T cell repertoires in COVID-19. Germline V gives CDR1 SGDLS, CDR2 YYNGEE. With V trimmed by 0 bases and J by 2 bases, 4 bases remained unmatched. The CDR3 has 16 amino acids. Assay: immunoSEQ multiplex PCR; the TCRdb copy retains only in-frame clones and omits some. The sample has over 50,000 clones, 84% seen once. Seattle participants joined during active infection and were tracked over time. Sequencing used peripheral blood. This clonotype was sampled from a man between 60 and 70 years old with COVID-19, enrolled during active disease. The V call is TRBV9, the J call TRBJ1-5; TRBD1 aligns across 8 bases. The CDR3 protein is CASSVEDRVGNQPQHF. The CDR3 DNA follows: TGTGCCAGCAGCGTAGAGGACAGGGTCGGCAATCAGCCCCAGCATTTT.